The TCR beta chain described here comes from a study of post-analysis software for immune sequencing data. Broader study findings: Strong co-clustering by F measure was evident for samples that had been prepared in the same batch. Multiple sclerosis patients had significantly lower normalized Chao1 diversity than controls. Patients had higher frequencies than controls of a few TRBV segments, including TRBV5-6, TRBV5-1 and TRBV20-1.

Every TCR beta cDNA library bore unique molecular identifiers. T cells numbering about 0.9 to 11 million gave rise to about 490,000 cDNA molecules. TCRdb reanalysed the PCR reads using MiXCR and keeps one entry per CDR3 protein. The data contain approximately 730,000 distinct CDR3 sequences, just over 45% of them singletons. As for this clonotype: Its antigen is as yet unknown.

The germline V gene encodes CDR1 MNHEY and CDR2 SMNVEV (reference sequence). CDR3 size: 15 residues. V dropped 3 bases and J dropped 3 bases, with 14 bases sitting between them. This receptor was identified in a girl under 18 with multiple sclerosis. The chain joins TRBV27 to TRBJ1-2; D perhaps matches TRBD1 (5 bases). Sequencing used blood. CDR3 sequence (DNA): TGTGCCAGCAGTTTTCTGGGCAGGGAGGACTATGGCTACACCTTC. Amino acid sequence: CASSFLGREDYGYTF.